Below, one T cell receptor beta chain is given with its context. The antigen it binds to is not known. Sequenced on a NextSeq 550. The Human TCR Profiling Kit (MiLaboratory) was used to prepare UMI-labeled 5' RACE TRB cDNA libraries. cDNA synthesis used the entire amount of extracted RNA, and PCR amplification then used the entire amount of cDNA produced. The libraries were made side by side, with each library going through the same number of PCR cycles. As for the original processing: About 53,000 +/- 9,400 unique UMI-labeled TRB cDNA molecules per library were extracted with MIGEC and MiXCR, with at least two reads per UMI required. On average, 40,000 +/- 10,000 functional in-frame TRB CDR3 nucleotide clonotypes lacking stop codons were found per library. After downsampling to 5000 UMI-labeled TRB molecules per sample, diversity metrics such as normalized Shannon-Wiener and Chao1 were calculated in VDJtools. VDJtools computed clonotype-size-weighted physicochemical properties of the central five CDR3 residues: interaction energy, strength, volume and Kidera factor 4. TCRdb reprocessed the public reads and reports one entry per CDR3 protein sequence, without DNA. These V and J calls originate from TCRdb's pipeline instead of the authors' own analysis. The record for this sample contains over 150,000 distinct CDR3 sequences. Approximately 0.46% of the sample comes from the top ten.

Each CD8+ T cell subset was flow-sorted in triplicate, with about 320,000 cells per subset placed directly into RLT lysis buffer. Naive CD8+ T cells were defined stringently as CD45RO-CCR7+CD27+CD95- to exclude memory contaminants. Peripheral blood mononuclear cells were isolated from buffy coats using standard density gradient centrifugation. Naive CXCR3-negative and CXCR3-positive CD8+ T cells were flow-sorted on a FACSAria III. Total RNA was extracted from sorted cells with an RNeasy Mini Kit. This sample was taken from a study of CXCR3-negative and CXCR3-positive naive CD8 T cells (dated by TCRdb to 2018 to 2020). Turning to the overall study: In total, about 135 million TRB reads were obtained, or roughly 1.5 +/- 0.3 million reads per library. For the TRBV-TRBJ cluster analysis, the naive subsets came from 5 donors, while the memory cells came from 3 donors. Data from roughly eleven donors, pooled across two independent experiments, went into the diversity and physicochemical repertoire analyses. Study-level results and caveats: TRBV-TRBJ usage was similar between naive CXCR3-negative and CXCR3-positive cells from the same donor, while memory cells showed distinct patterns. Surface CD5, linked to self-reactivity in mice, was comparable between naive subsets; TCR interaction strength was therefore also inferred from TRB CDR3 physicochemical properties. Freshly isolated PBMCs were used for most assays because CXCR3 expression partially decreased after cryopreservation. Compared with CXCR3-negative naive cells, CXCR3-positive naive cells had TRB CDR3s with higher hydrophobicity (lower Kidera factor 4), lower energy, and higher strength and volume indices. Comparably high repertoire diversity was found in both naive subsets, whereas much lower repertoire diversity was found in memory CD8+ T cells.

CDR1 is given as SGHDN and CDR2 as FVKESK, both from the germline V gene. Reading from cysteine to phenylalanine, the CDR3 counts 15 amino acids. The entry carries no DNA sequence. The receptor was derived from a human donor in good health. Some clones in this sample may be carry-over from other donors' samples. The chain is made from TRBV14 and TRBJ2-2; TCRdb calls TRBD1, which cannot be checked without DNA. Input material: naive CXCR3+ CD8+ T cells from blood. The intended sense of this specimen's cell subset or site label: CD45RO-CCR7+CD27+CD95- naive CD8+ T cells expressing CXCR3 (TNR3+). The CDR3 reads as follows: CASSQEDRGTGELFF.